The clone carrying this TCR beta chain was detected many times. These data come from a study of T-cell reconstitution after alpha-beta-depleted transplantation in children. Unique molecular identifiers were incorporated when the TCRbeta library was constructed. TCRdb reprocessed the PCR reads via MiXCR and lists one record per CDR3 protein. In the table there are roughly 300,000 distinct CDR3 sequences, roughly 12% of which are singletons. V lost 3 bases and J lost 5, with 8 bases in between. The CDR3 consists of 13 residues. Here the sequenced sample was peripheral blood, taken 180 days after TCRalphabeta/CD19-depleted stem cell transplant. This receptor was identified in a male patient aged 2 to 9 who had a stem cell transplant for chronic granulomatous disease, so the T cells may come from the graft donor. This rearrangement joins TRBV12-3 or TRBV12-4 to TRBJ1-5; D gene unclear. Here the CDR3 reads CASSLDWHQPQHF. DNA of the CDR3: TGTGCCAGCAGTTTGGACTGGCATCAGCCCCAGCATTTT.